Below, 14 T cell receptor beta chains from the same sample are listed, as sequenced in a study of cytomegalovirus exposure and HLA in healthy donors. Here immunoSEQ multiplex PCR was the method, and the copy in TCRdb shows in-frame clones only, minus some. The sample holds 200,000 to 250,000 clones, around four fifths seen once. The sequenced sample consisted of PBMCs. The receptor set was obtained from a woman aged 18-29 years in good health and CMV-seronegative.

The count of this clone is one. The V and J genes are TRBV2 and TRBJ2-7, with 7 bases fitting TRBD1. The CDR3 totals 15 residues. Germline assignment: CDR1 SNHLY and CDR2 FYNNEI. V lost 5 bases to trimming and J lost 7 bases; unmatched junction nucleotides: 14. The CDR3 DNA reads TGTGCCAGCAGTCCGGACAGGCTAGATCTTAGTGAGCAGTACTTC. Its translation is CASSPDRLDLSEQYF.

The J gene is TRBJ2-7, the V gene TRBV27; 13 bases fit TRBD2. V shed 3 bases, J shed 3 bases, and the junction held 17 bases outside the gene matches. The CDR3 has 20 amino acids. From germline, CDR1 is MNHEY and CDR2 SMNVEV (reference sequence). This chain's CDR3 is CASSFLGGAGLAGAVYEQYF. The CDR3 nucleotides read TGTGCCAGCAGTTTTTTGGGGGGCGCCGGACTAGCGGGGGCGGTCTACGAGCAGTACTTC.

The V and J genes are TRBV30 and TRBJ2-7; the match to TRBD2 covers 11 bases. There are 16 residues in the CDR3. Unmatched junction bases numbered 11, after V lost 4 bases and J lost 3 bases. Per germline, CDR1 GTSNPN and CDR2 SVGIG (reference sequence). The CDR3 region is CAWTEPMTSGNYEQYF. The CDR3 bases are TGTGCCTGGACAGAACCTATGACTAGCGGGAACTACGAGCAGTACTTC.

The chain employs TRBV6-1 and TRBJ2-2; 11 positions match TRBD1. The CDR3 spans 13 residues. After removal of 8 bases from V and 6 bases from J, the junction contained 2 bases not matched to a gene. Germline V lookup: CDR1 MNHNS, CDR2 SASEGT. The CDR3 bases are TGTGCCAGCGGGACAGGGGGGCCCGGGGAGCTGTTTTTT. It is translated as CASGTGGPGELFF.

V usage is TRBV5-4 and J usage is TRBJ2-1, with TRBD1 matching over 8 bases. In germline, CDR1 is SGHNT, CDR2 YYREEE (reference sequence). The J segment lost 10 bases and the V segment lost 7 bases, leaving 10 bases of the junction unmatched. The CDR3 covers 13 residues. The CDR3 sequence is CASGRGLLREQFF. The CDR3 DNA reads TGTGCCAGCGGCAGGGGGCTTTTGAGGGAGCAGTTCTTC.

V gene TRBV5-1 combines with J gene TRBJ2-3; D is possibly TRBD2 (6 bases). The V and J ends lost 7 bases and 0 bases respectively, with 15 bases between them. The CDR3 length is 15 residues. Germline CDR1 and CDR2: SGHRS and YFSETQ. CDR3: CASSPGGTSTDTQYF. The CDR3 DNA sequence: TGCGCCAGCTCGCCCGGGGGAACTAGCACAGATACGCAGTATTTT. Filled out from reference TRBV5-1 and TRBJ2-3, the complete variable domain reads KAGVTQTPRYLIKTRGQQVTLSCSPISGHRSVSWYQQTPGQGLQFLFEYFSETQRNKGNFPGRFSGRQFSNSRSEMNVSTLELGDSALYLCASSPGGTSTDTQYFGPGTRLTVL.

This CDR3 reads CASKWGTSTDTQYF. CDR3 coding DNA: TGTGCCAGCAAGTGGGGCACTAGCACAGATACGCAGTATTTT. The chain employs TRBV6-1 and TRBJ2-3, with a tentative D call TRBD1 (5 bases). This CDR3 comprises 14 residues. Trimming took 7 bases from V and 0 from J, leaving 11 bases between them. Germline loops: CDR1 MNHNS, CDR2 SASEGT.

The chain combines TRBV5-1 with TRBJ2-7; D ambiguous. Germline CDR1 and CDR2: SGHRS and YFSETQ. V lost 3 bases to trimming and J lost 1 base, with 8 bases between them. The CDR3 is 13 residues long. Here the CDR3 reads CASSWEKSYEQYF. The DNA for the CDR3 is TGCGCCAGCAGCTGGGAAAAATCCTACGAGCAGTACTTC.

The CDR3: CASSHLRNEQFF. The CDR3 DNA reads TGTGCCAGCAGCCACCTGCGCAATGAGCAGTTCTTC. The chain recombines TRBV7-2 with TRBJ2-1, with no clear D. Germline lookup yields CDR1 SGHTA and CDR2 FQGNSA. The CDR3 totals 12 residues. The germline V and J ends were trimmed by 5 bases and 6 bases, with 8 bases remaining between them.

This sequence joins TRBV7-3 and TRBJ2-5; D possibly matches TRBD1 or TRBD2 (5 bases each). This CDR3 is 14 amino acids long. Germline lookup yields CDR1 SGHTA and CDR2 FQGTGA. Trimming took off 5 bases at V and 5 bases at J, with 15 bases between the two ends. The CDR3 loop reads CASSPSGRGETQYF. In DNA form, the CDR3 reads TGTGCCAGCAGCCCCTCGGGGCGAGGGGAGACCCAGTACTTC.

This rearrangement joins TRBV28 to TRBJ1-5; 7 positions agree with TRBD1. Germline CDR1 and CDR2: MDHEN and SYDVKM. The CDR3 runs to 14 residues. Trimming at V came to 5 bases and at J to 7 bases, leaving 8 bases not matched to a gene. The CDR3 nucleotides are TGTGCCAGCAGTCTCCCCCACAGGGGACAGCCCCAGCATTTT. It codes for CASSLPHRGQPQHF.

The CDR3 spells CASSPRTVHNEKLFF. The CDR3 DNA sequence: TGTGCCAGCAGCCCGCGGACAGTTCATAATGAAAAACTGTTTTTT. This sequence joins TRBV14 and TRBJ1-4; the D gene is possibly TRBD1 (6 bases). The V end lost 4 bases, the J end lost 4 bases, and 13 bases lay between the germline ends. This CDR3 is 15 amino acids long. Germline V gene sequence: CDR1 SGHDN, CDR2 FVKESK.

This clone was found a few times. V is TRBV14 and J is TRBJ1-2; D is uncertain. Germline V CDR1 and CDR2: SGHDN, FVKESK. The CDR3 is 11 residues long. The ends were cut back, 1 base at V and 8 bases at J, with 5 bases in the middle. Written as DNA, the CDR3 is TGTGCCAGCAGCCAAGGAGGAGGCTACACCTTC. This codes for CASSQGGGYTF.

The gene calls are TRBV11-2 and TRBJ2-7, with TRBD1 identical over 11 bases. The CDR3 is made up of 18 amino acids. The V and J ends lost 6 bases and 2 bases, in that order; junction bases with no gene match: 15. Germline CDR1 reads SGHAT; CDR2 reads FQNNGV. CDR3 sequence (DNA): TGTGCCAGCAGGCAACGGTTGGACAGGGGGCTCCTGACCTACGAGCAGTACTTC. This encodes CASRQRLDRGLLTYEQYF.